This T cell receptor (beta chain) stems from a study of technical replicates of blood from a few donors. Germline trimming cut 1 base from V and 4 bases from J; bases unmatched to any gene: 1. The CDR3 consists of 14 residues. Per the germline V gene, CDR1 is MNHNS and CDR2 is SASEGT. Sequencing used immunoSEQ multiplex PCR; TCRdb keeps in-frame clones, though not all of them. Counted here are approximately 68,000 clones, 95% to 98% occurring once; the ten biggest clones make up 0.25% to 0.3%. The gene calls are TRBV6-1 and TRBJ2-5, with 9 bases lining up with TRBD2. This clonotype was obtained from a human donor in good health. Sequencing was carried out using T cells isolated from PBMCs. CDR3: CASSEEREVETQYF. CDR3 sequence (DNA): TGTGCCAGCAGTGAAGAGCGGGAGGTAGAGACCCAGTACTTC.